The present entry profiles one TCR beta chain with its context. Its target is unknown. The entry originates in a study of cytomegalovirus exposure and HLA in healthy donors. Findings and caveats of the study: It was reported in a later analysis that an Asian-associated ancestry cluster showed fewer N-insertions than the roughly 710-donor mean.

The PCR had 60 Vbeta and 13 Jbeta primers. Clones were sequenced by immunoSEQ multiplex PCR, and TCRdb holds only the in-frame ones, with some missing. Seen here are roughly 65,000 clones, about two thirds observed once, and the top ten hold about 17%. Losses at the gene ends were 5 bases for V and 7 bases for J; bases not matched to a gene: 11. The CDR3 loop spans 15 amino acids. Germline CDR1 is LNHDA and CDR2 is SQIVND (reference sequence). V gene TRBV19 combines with J gene TRBJ1-5, with TRBD1 identical over 7 bases. This TCR came from a man in his forties in good health and CMV-seropositive. Sequenced sample: PBMCs. The CDR3 spells CASSGGQTSFQPQHF. For the CDR3, the DNA is TGTGCCAGTAGTGGGGGACAGACATCTTTCCAGCCCCAGCATTTT.